Each of the 16 T cell receptor beta chains below was sequenced from the same sample in a study of blood T cell repertoires in COVID-19. Measured with immunoSEQ multiplex PCR; TCRdb has only the in-frame clones, and not every one. The sample comprises under 300,000 clones, more than 75% of which are singletons, and about 7.1% rests with the top ten. Material: peripheral blood. The source is a woman aged 70 to 79 with active or convalescent COVID-19.

CDR3 coding DNA: TGTGCCAGCAGGGAGGATTATTTCGACGAGCAGTACTTC. Translating it yields CASREDYFDEQYF. The chain is built from TRBV7-2 and TRBJ2-7, with D tentatively TRBD2 (5 bases). Deletions cut 6 bases from V and 5 bases from J, with 14 bases between. This CDR3 contains 13 residues. CDR1 is SGHTA, CDR2 FQGNSA, per germline.

The V call is TRBV28, the J call TRBJ1-1, with D possibly matching TRBD1 (5 bases). Germline loops: CDR1 MDHEN, CDR2 SYDVKM. Trimming pared 6 bases from V and 0 bases from J, leaving 5 bases between. The CDR3 has 12 residues. The CDR3: CASRTVNTEAFF. The CDR3 bases are TGTGCCAGCAGGACAGTGAACACTGAAGCTTTCTTT. Drawing the rest from reference TRBV28 and TRBJ1-1, the complete variable domain is DVKVTQSSRYLVKRTGEKVFLECVQDMDHENMFWYRQDPGLGLRLIYFSYDVKMKEKGDIPEGYSVSREKKERFSLILESASTNQTSMYLCASRTVNTEAFFGQGTRLTVV.

The chain is built from TRBV24-1 and TRBJ1-1; D is unresolved. Trimming shortened V by 5 bases and J by 2 bases, and 14 bases separated the two germline ends. The germline CDR1 and CDR2 sequences are KGHDR and SFDVKD. The CDR3 runs 15 residues. The CDR3 reads CATSASGGINTEAFF. CDR3 bases: TGTGCCACCAGTGCCTCGGGAGGAATCAACACTGAAGCTTTCTTT.

The genes are TRBV18 and TRBJ2-3; D may be TRBD1 (6 bases). V was cut by 3 bases and J by 0 bases, with 13 bases left in between. CDR1 is KGHSH and CDR2 is LQKENI in the germline V gene. The CDR3 sequence is 16 residues long. CDR3 sequence: CASSPPRGSSTDTQYF. The CDR3 DNA follows: TGTGCCAGCTCACCTCCGAGGGGGTCTAGCACAGATACGCAGTATTTT. The variable domain in full, with the rest retrieved from reference TRBV18 and TRBJ2-3, is NAGVMQNPRHLVRRRGQEARLRCSPMKGHSHVYWYRQLPEEGLKFMVYLQKENIIDESGMPKERFSAEFPKEGPSILRIQQVVRGDSAAYFCASSPPRGSSTDTQYFGPGTRLTVL.

J is TRBJ2-5 and V is TRBV7-9; TRBD1 is a possible D gene (7 bases). The CDR3 length is 16 residues. Germline V lookup: CDR1 SEHNR, CDR2 FQNEAQ (reference sequence). Trimming pared 0 bases from V and 4 bases from J, leaving 15 bases between. CDR3 nucleotides: TGTGCCAGCAGCTTAGCGCTAGGAGGGGGCGGAGAGACCCAGTACTTC. It translates to CASSLALGGGGETQYF.

Remarks on this clone: Sequence at one end of the junction differs from germline and may be a read error. The J gene is TRBJ2-1, the V gene TRBV7-9; perhaps TRBD2 as D (7 bases). Germline V gives CDR1 SEHNR, CDR2 FQNEAQ (reference sequence). There are 14 residues in the CDR3. Here the CDR3 reads CASTLGGGLDEQFF. The DNA of the CDR3 is TGTGCCAGCACCTTAGGGGGGGGGCTGGACGAGCAGTTCTTC. The variable domain in full, completed from reference TRBV7-9 and TRBJ2-1, reads DTGVSQNPRHKITKRGQNVTFRCDPISEHNRLYWYRQTLGQGPEFLTYFQNEAQLEKSRLLSDRFSAERPKGSFSTLEIQRTEQGDSAMYLCASTLGGGLDEQFFGPGTRLTVL.

This rearrangement joins TRBV5-6 to TRBJ2-7, with D tentatively TRBD1 (6 bases). The CDR3 sequence is 12 residues long. CDR1 SGHDT and CDR2 YYEEEE come from the germline V gene. V dropped 5 bases and J dropped 10 bases, with 16 bases sitting between them. CDR3 amino acids: CASRTSLGAQYF. Here the CDR3 DNA reads TGTGCCAGCAGAACAAGCTTGGGGGCCCAGTACTTC.

The chain carries TRBV12-3 or TRBV12-4 and TRBJ1-4; no clear D. The CDR3 consists of 13 residues. The V and J ends lost 6 bases and 12 bases respectively, with 17 bases between them. The CDR3: CASRLTPRKELFF. As DNA, the CDR3 is TGTGCCAGCAGATTGACACCCCGAAAGGAACTGTTTTTT.

The V call is TRBV5-1, the J call TRBJ2-3, with 9 bases lining up with TRBD2. Looked up from germline, CDR1 is SGHRS and CDR2 is YFSETQ. J gave up 11 bases and V 0 bases, and 10 bases lay outside the gene matches. This CDR3 contains 15 residues. CDR3 amino acids: CASSLDSLVSGGQYF. CDR3 sequence (DNA): TGCGCCAGCAGCTTGGACAGTTTAGTTAGCGGGGGGCAGTATTTT.

For the CDR3, the DNA is TGTGCCAGCAGCTTAGGGGCGCAGGGAAACACCATATATTTT. This translates into CASSLGAQGNTIYF. The chain carries TRBV5-6 and TRBJ1-3; possibly TRBD1 for D (5 bases). Germline V gene sequence: CDR1 SGHDT, CDR2 YYEEEE. There are 14 residues in the CDR3. Deletions cut 2 bases from V and 4 bases from J, with 10 bases between. The whole variable domain, filled in from reference TRBV5-6 and TRBJ1-3, reads DAGVTQSPTHLIKTRGQQVTLRCSPKSGHDTVSWYQQALGQGPQFIFQYYEEEERQRGNFPDRFSGHQFPNYSSELNVNALLLGDSALYLCASSLGAQGNTIYFGEGSWLTVV.

This clone showed up just a few times. V gene TRBV23-1 combines with J gene TRBJ2-7; D gene unclear. TRBV23-1 is placed among ORFs of uncertain function. CDR3 size: 14 residues. Trimming took 8 bases from V and 1 from J, leaving 15 bases between them. CDR3 sequence reads: CASEFSSGSYEQYF. Here the CDR3 DNA reads TGCGCCAGCGAGTTTAGTAGTGGTTCCTACGAGCAGTACTTC.

This chain links TRBV3-1 (or the pseudogene TRBV3-2) with TRBJ1-6; D not certain. Germline V gene data show CDR1 as LGHDT and CDR2 as YNNKEL (reference sequence). The CDR3 runs to 17 residues. V was pared by 4 bases and J by 0 bases, with 13 bases between. Written as DNA, the CDR3 is TGTGCCAGCAGCCGGCATACAGAAAACTCCTATAATTCACCCCTCCACTTT. This codes for CASSRHTENSYNSPLHF.

V gene TRBV5-5 combines with J gene TRBJ2-5, with a tentative D call TRBD1 (6 bases). The V gene's germline CDR1 is SGHKS and CDR2 YYEKEE (reference sequence). This CDR3 region has 14 residues. With 2 bases removed from V and 4 bases from J, the gap between germline ends came to 12 bases. CDR3 nucleotide sequence: TGTGCCAGCAGCTTCGAACAGGGCGGAGAGACCCAGTACTTC. Its translation: CASSFEQGGETQYF.

The rearrangement links TRBV10-3 to TRBJ1-2; D not resolved. There are 13 residues in the CDR3. The V end was cut by 2 bases, the J end by 1 base, with 5 bases between. Germline lookup yields CDR1 ENHRY and CDR2 SYGVKD. For the CDR3, the DNA is TGTGCCATCAGTGAGGGCAGTAACTATGGCTACACCTTC. Its translation: CAISEGSNYGYTF.

The V call is TRBV9, the J call TRBJ2-7, with 8 bases identical to TRBD1. Germline values: CDR1 SGDLS, CDR2 YYNGEE. The ends lost 3 bases at V and 5 bases at J; junction bases unmatched: 4. This CDR3 comprises 13 residues. CDR3 loop: CASSAGGLDEQYF. The DNA for the CDR3 is TGTGCCAGCAGCGCAGGGGGCTTGGACGAGCAGTACTTC.

In this sample, this clone turned up once. The J gene is TRBJ2-7, the V gene TRBV5-4; D possibly corresponds to TRBD2 (7 bases). Per the germline V gene, CDR1 is SGHNT and CDR2 is YYREEE (reference sequence). The CDR3 has 14 amino acids. The V end was cut by 0 bases, the J end by 6 bases, with 13 bases between. The chain's CDR3 is CASSLVGGAGEQYF. The CDR3 coding sequence is TGTGCCAGCAGCTTGGTTGGGGGGGCGGGCGAGCAGTACTTC.